Presented here are 3 T cell receptor beta chains from one specimen sequenced in a study of PD-1 blockade in classical Hodgkin lymphoma (TCRdb year 2020). The time point label on this specimen signifies: cycle 2 day 1 (C2D1) of nivolumab. All trial patients had relapsed after autologous stem cell transplantation, with cohorts A, B and C differing in prior brentuximab vedotin exposure. The library was prepared using the immunoSEQ multiplex PCR assay. TCRdb took over this immuneACCESS table, retaining in-frame rearrangements with V and J assigned. Such tables are incomplete; in checked studies, under half of the missing clones stem from an unresolved V gene, and the remainder is unexplained. The sample table records about 30,000 clones; around 71% of these occur just once. The ten top clones hold approximately 4.3% of the sample. The sequencing here drew on peripheral blood mononuclear cells (PBMCs), taken before the second cycle of nivolumab. All receptors derive from a human donor with classical Hodgkin lymphoma.

The chain employs TRBV5-8 and TRBJ2-7; D call uncertain. The CDR3 is 14 amino acids. Trimming left V 2 bases short and J 5 bases short, with 14 bases between. The V gene's germline CDR1 is SGHTS and CDR2 YDEGEE. The CDR3 DNA is TGTGCCAGCAGCTTTTCGTGGGGATGGAACGAGCAGTACTTC. Amino acids: CASSFSWGWNEQYF.

A remark on this clone: One junction end does not reproduce the germline sequence, and a read error may be involved. The same CDR3 arises from other DNA sequences in this sample as well. The rearrangement links TRBV30 to TRBJ2-7; D gene unclear. Germline V CDR1 and CDR2: GTSNPN, SVGIG (reference sequence). The CDR3 has 11 residues. The CDR3 DNA sequence: TGTGCTTGGAGTGTACAGACAGAGCAGTACTTC. Its protein product is CAWSVQTEQYF.

This clone appeared a few times. The chain links TRBV2 to TRBJ2-2; 7 nucleotides agree with TRBD1. After removal of 9 bases from V and 3 bases from J, the junction contained 7 bases not matched to a gene. Germline assignment: CDR1 SNHLY and CDR2 FYNNEI. The CDR3 is 14 amino acids. The CDR3 here is CASTQGPHTGELFF. In nucleotides, the CDR3 is TGTGCCAGTACACAGGGGCCCCACACCGGGGAGCTGTTTTTT.